The clone carrying this T cell receptor (beta chain) was observed a few times. These data are taken from a study of blood T cells in healthy people across ages. In germline, CDR1 is LGHNT, CDR2 FRNRAP. The CDR3 runs to 14 residues. Trimming removed 3 bases from V and 2 bases from J, with 11 bases in between. Alongside a J-beta primer mix, a sample-barcoded 5' primer served in a second PCR lasting about 7 to 11 cycles. Every sample gave at least 2.5 million paired-end reads containing CDR3. TCRdb re-called the 5' RACE reads with MiXCR, one entry per CDR3 protein. The sample has 1.5 million to 2 million distinct CDR3 sequences, approximately 30% seen once.

J is TRBJ2-7 and V is TRBV12-5; a possible D gene is TRBD1 (6 bases). Sample: blood. The source is a woman in her 30s in good health. The CDR3 is CASGFNWGPYEQYF. As DNA, the CDR3 is TGTGCTAGTGGTTTCAACTGGGGGCCCTACGAGCAGTACTTC.